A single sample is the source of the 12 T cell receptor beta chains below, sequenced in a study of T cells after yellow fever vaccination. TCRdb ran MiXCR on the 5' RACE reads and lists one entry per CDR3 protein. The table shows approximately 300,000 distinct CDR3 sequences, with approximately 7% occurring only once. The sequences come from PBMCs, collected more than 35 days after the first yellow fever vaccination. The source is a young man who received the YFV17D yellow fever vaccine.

CDR3 nucleotide sequence: TGTGCCAGCAGCTTAGAGTCGTTCGGGGCTGGGGCCAACGTCCTGACTTTC. Residues: CASSLESFGAGANVLTF. The chain is built from TRBV7-6 and TRBJ2-6, with D perhaps matching TRBD2 (5 bases). Germline loops: CDR1 SGHVS, CDR2 FNYEAQ. This CDR3 spans 17 amino acids. Trimming cost V 1 base and J 2 bases, with 12 bases left between them.

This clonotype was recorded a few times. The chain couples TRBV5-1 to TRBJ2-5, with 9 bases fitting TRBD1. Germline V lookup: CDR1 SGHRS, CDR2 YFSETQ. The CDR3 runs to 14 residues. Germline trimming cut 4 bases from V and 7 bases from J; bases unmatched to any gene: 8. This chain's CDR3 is CASSAQGASGTQYF. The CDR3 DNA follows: TGCGCCAGCAGCGCACAGGGGGCAAGCGGGACCCAGTACTTC.

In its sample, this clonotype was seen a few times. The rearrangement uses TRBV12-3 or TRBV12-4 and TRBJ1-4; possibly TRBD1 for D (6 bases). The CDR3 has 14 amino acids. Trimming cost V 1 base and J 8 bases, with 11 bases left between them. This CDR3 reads CASSLGGLGEKLFF. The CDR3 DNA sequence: TGTGCCAGCAGTTTAGGGGGGCTCGGAGAAAAACTGTTTTTT.

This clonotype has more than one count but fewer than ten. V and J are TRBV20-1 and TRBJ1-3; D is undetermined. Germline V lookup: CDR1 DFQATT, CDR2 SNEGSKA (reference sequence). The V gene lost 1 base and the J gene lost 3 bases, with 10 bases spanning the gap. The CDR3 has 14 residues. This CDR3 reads CSARVSQLGNTIYF. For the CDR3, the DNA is TGCAGTGCTAGAGTTTCACAACTTGGAAACACCATATATTTT.

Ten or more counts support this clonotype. The CDR3: CASSYPAGQGQTQYF. The CDR3 DNA sequence: TGTGCCAGCAGTTACCCCGCCGGACAGGGACAGACCCAGTACTTC. J is TRBJ2-5 and V is TRBV6-5; 8 bases fit TRBD1. This CDR3 comprises 15 residues. Germline CDR1 reads MNHEY; CDR2 reads SVGAGI. V trimming: 2 bases; J trimming: 6 bases; junction bases outside the gene matches: 8.

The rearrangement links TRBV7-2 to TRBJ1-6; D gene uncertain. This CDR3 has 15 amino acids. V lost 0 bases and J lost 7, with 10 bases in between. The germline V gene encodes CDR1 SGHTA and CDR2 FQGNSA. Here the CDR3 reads CASSLARSWNSPLHF. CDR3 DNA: TGTGCCAGCAGCTTAGCGCGGTCCTGGAATTCACCCCTCCACTTT.

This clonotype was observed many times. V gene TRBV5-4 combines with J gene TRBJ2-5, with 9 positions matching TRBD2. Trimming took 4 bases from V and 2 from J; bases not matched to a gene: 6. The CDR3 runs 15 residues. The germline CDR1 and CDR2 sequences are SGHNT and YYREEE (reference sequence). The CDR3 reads CASSVVLAGQETQYF. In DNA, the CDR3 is TGTGCCAGCAGCGTTGTCCTAGCGGGACAAGAGACCCAGTACTTC.

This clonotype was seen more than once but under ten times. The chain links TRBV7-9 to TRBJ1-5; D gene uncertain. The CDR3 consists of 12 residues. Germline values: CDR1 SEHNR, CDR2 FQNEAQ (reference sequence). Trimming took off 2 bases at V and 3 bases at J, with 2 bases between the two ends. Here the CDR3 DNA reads TGTGCCAGCAGCTTACACAATCAGCCCCAGCATTTT. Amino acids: CASSLHNQPQHF.

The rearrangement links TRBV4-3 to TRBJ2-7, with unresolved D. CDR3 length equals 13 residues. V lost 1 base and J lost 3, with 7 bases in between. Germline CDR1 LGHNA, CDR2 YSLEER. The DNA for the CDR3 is TGCGCCAGCAGCCAAGTGGTCAGCTACGAGCAGTACTTC. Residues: CASSQVVSYEQYF.

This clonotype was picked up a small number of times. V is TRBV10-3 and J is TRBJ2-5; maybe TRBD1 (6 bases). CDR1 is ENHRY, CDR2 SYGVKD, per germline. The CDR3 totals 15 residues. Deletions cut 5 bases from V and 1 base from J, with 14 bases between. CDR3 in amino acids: CAISRQVRGQETQYF. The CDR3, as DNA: TGTGCCATCAGTCGACAGGTCAGGGGCCAAGAGACCCAGTACTTC.

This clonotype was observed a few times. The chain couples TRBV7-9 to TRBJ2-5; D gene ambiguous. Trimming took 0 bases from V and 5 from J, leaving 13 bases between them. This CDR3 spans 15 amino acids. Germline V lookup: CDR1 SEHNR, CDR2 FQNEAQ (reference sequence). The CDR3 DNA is TGTGCCAGCAGCTTAGCGATGGCCGCGGCGGAGACCCAGTACTTC. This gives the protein CASSLAMAAAETQYF.

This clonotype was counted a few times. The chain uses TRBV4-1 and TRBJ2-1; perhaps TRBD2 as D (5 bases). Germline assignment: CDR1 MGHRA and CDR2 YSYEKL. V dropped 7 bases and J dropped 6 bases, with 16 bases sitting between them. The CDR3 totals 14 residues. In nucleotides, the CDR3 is TGCGCCAGCACTTCCCAGCTTGGAGGCAATGAGCAGTTCTTC. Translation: CASTSQLGGNEQFF.